This T cell receptor (beta chain) is from a study of blood T cell repertoires in COVID-19. Study context: Italy, Spain and the United States were the sources of the convalescent and acute COVID-19 samples. Sample material is recorded as cDNA or gDNA derived from T cells, B-cell-depleted T cells, or PBMCs.

Per the original methods: Scientists estimated how many nucleated cells there were by amplifying reference gene primers. Clones were sequenced by immunoSEQ multiplex PCR, and TCRdb holds only the in-frame ones, with some missing. V and J calls and clone size are copied from that table; D and trimming were computed from the DNA. Among about 210,000 clones listed, around four fifths were seen once. CDR1 and CDR2 from the germline V gene are SEHNR and FQNEAQ (reference sequence). The ends were cut back, 5 bases at V and 4 bases at J, with 11 bases in the middle. This CDR3 contains 14 residues. The specimen sequenced was peripheral blood. The TCR comes from a man aged 45-65 years with active or convalescent COVID-19. The chain links TRBV7-9 to TRBJ1-4; TRBD1 might be the D (6 bases). Here the CDR3 DNA reads TGTGCCAGCAGCGCCGGACAGCTTAATGAAAAACTGTTTTTT. It is translated as CASSAGQLNEKLFF.